This T cell receptor beta chain originates from a study of cytomegalovirus exposure and HLA in healthy donors (dated by TCRdb to the late 2010s). About the full investigation: An earlier analysis of several hundred of the donors reported about 250 Gb of sequence data and approximately 110 million unique TCR beta sequences from about 200 million T cells. Roughly 300 gigabases of sequencing data and 80 million or so unique TCR sequences were included in an early release covering 550 to 800 HLA-typed donors. Of the roughly 400 genotyped donors, 65% to 90% were placed in the genetic ancestry cluster associated with self-reported Caucasian donors. The study aimed to test whether signatures of past pathogen exposure could be identified by cataloging public T cell receptors. The study used immunosequencing to profile the T cell repertoires of some 600 subjects and linked those repertoires to cytomegalovirus serostatus. Along with the approximately 600-subject first cohort, a separate validation cohort of roughly 110 different subjects was used. High-throughput TCR immunosequencing, statistical association of individual TCRs with disease status, and machine learning were combined to predict cytomegalovirus infection status. In a later analysis, previously published TCR beta repertoires from 500 to 750 donors were re-analyzed and high-resolution HLA genotyping was added so that TCR occurrence patterns could be studied. The later analysis used no new phenotypic data to find candidate immune exposures, relying instead on TCR beta sequences and their occurrence across donors. An earlier analysis of around 640 of the donors used high-throughput TCR beta sequencing to judge whether each TCR beta V gene segment behaved as functional or pseudogenic. Donor age, sex, ethnicity and CMV serostatus were compiled alongside the repertoire data. A later genetic analysis used genome-wide SNP genotypes for about 55% of the 666 donors, treating that subset as a discovery cohort. All discovery cohort repertoires had been generated using a single sequencing platform. Class I and class II HLA loci were covered by the typing at four-digit resolution. Typing coverage varied by locus: roughly 620-630 donors for A, B, C, DRB1 and DQB1; about 520 for DQA1; 606 for DPA1; roughly 450 for DPB1. Four or five DR-DQ haplotypes were handled as single units for association and clustering because linkage in the cohort was strong. On average, roughly 240,000 unique TCR beta nucleotide sequences were sequenced per donor among some 420 genotyped donors of the cohort, with around 19% of those sequences being non-productive. Points the paper makes about the study in general: A group of highly shared sequence variants was considered likely to be a technical artifact of the sequencing pipeline. Correlated functional status among segregating V segments might be attributable to linkage disequilibrium, but an unknown experimental factor could not be ruled out. At a false discovery rate of 0.05, a later analysis linked around 15,000 TCR beta sequences to specific HLA alleles. The classifier was reported to diagnose cytomegalovirus status with high specificity and sensitivity in both the original and validation cohorts. Broadly in line with IMGT annotations, most TCR beta V segments showed up in productive rearrangements about 87% or about 30% of the time in an earlier analysis of 450 to 750 of the donors. A later genetic analysis associated a missense DCLRE1C variant with V-gene and J-gene trimming of TCR beta chains, and an independent cohort replicated the association. A later analysis found that most CMV-associated TCR beta chains appeared HLA-restricted, with HLA associations seemingly driven largely by CMV exposure. In a later analysis, HLA-associated TCR beta chains showed more clonal expansion and lower generation probabilities than non-associated chains that were equally common. A further reported finding was that TCR beta sequences accurately predicted the HLA-A and HLA-B alleles for most subjects in the first cohort. The authors suggested that the approach could potentially be extended to other disease states and immunological phenotypes. A later analysis reported that several top co-occurrence clusters appeared linked to parvovirus B19, influenza, CMV and Epstein-Barr virus. Across donors, most TCR sequences were observed very rarely, whereas some public TCRs were present in many individuals. In the study, some 180 TCR beta chains were listed as associated with cytomegalovirus. HLA typing was unavailable for some donors at each locus, so association tests used only the typed subset. In this cohort, only TCR beta chains were sequenced, and detectable features were limited by the absence of alpha or paired-chain data. Sequencing depth was assumed to be roughly uniform across donors in the presence/absence analyses, though that assumption may not hold. In a later genetic analysis, fewer N-insertions in productive TCRs were reported among donors in an Asian-associated ancestry cluster than the approximately 670-donor mean. According to a later analysis, TCR association rates differed among HLA loci, with DRB1 alleles showing the most associated TCRs and HLA-C alleles showing the fewest. Strong co-occurrence of HLA alleles, especially DR and DQ, made assigning TCR associations to individual alleles difficult. The only immune exposure information available for the cohort was CMV serostatus. Because counts were too low, about 15 rarely observed V segments, including chromosome 9 orphons, were left out of the earlier analysis of about 500 of the donors. A few of the identified cytomegalovirus-associated TCR beta chains were confirmed in vitro to be specific for cytomegalovirus antigens.

In total, 666 healthy bone marrow donors made up the cohort. Cohort members were all nominally healthy when sampled, although unrecorded immune exposures were likely present. The donor tested CMV seronegative and was one of the 352 seronegative cohort members. A peripheral blood sample was provided by each donor, and peripheral blood mononuclear cells were used for TCR beta sequencing. Genomic DNA was extracted from the blood cell samples with the Qiagen DNeasy Blood Extraction Kit. On this clone: Its antigen is still unknown.

Receptor libraries were prepared by the immunoSEQ multiplex PCR assay. For the multiplex PCR, a mixture combining 60 forward primers for TCR Vbeta segments and 13 reverse primers for TCR Jbeta segments was used. The CDR3 region of rearranged TCR beta genes was amplified from genomic DNA with a multiplex PCR assay. The Illumina HiSeq System was used to sequence the amplified TCR beta libraries as 87-base-pair reads. The original pipeline was this. A later analysis counted 75 million to 100 million unique TCR beta chains across the 600 to 850 repertoires, and roughly 9.9 million of these chains were shared by at least two donors. Raw reads were error-corrected and collapsed into unique sequences by a nearest-neighbor algorithm in which closely related sequences were merged to remove PCR and sequencing errors. To assign V, D and J gene segments, CDR3 sequences were aligned to IMGT reference sequences. For a sequence to be retained, a match of at least six nucleotides to both a V gene segment and a J gene segment was required. Rearrangements were called productive when the CDR3 lacked stop codons and stayed in frame with V and J; all others were non-productive. Following IMGT convention, CDR3 was defined as the stretch from the second conserved V-encoded cysteine to the conserved J-encoded phenylalanine. The earlier analysis of about 590 of the donors excluded sequences that lacked an unambiguous match to a single V gene segment. In an earlier analysis of 450 to 700 of the donors, V segments were called functional above 56.7% productive rearrangements and were called segregating when the between-donor standard deviation exceeded 5%. A statistical classification framework was built to diagnose cytomegalovirus status from the catalog of TCR beta chain sequences. V and J gene assignment, in a later analysis, came from comparing TCR nucleotide sequences with IMGT/GENE-DB human TR gene sequences. In a later analysis, CDR3 sequences and most-parsimonious VDJ recombination scenarios were assigned using the TCRdist pipeline. A later analysis defined each TCR beta chain by its CDR3 amino acid sequence plus V-gene family, and excluded reads lacking a unique V-gene family. As a way to deal with suspected cross-contamination and a sequencing artifact, a later analysis dropped 450 to 600 nucleotide sequences that were highly shared and had low generation probability. For each public chain, a later analysis derived a clonal expansion index from normalized ranks of inferred template counts within each repertoire. In a later analysis, generation probabilities were computed with a VDJ recombination model fitted to out-of-frame rearrangements, and the resulting probabilities were checked against IGoR. A later analysis scored TCR-TCR, TCR-HLA and TCR-CMV co-occurrence with hypergeometric tests, applying a repertoire-size bias correction to TCR pairs. False discovery rates were estimated in a later analysis by permuting HLA or CMV assignments 20 times. A later analysis grouped co-occurring TCRs with DBSCAN, adding TCRdist sequence similarity when clustering within HLA-allele-positive subsets. Repertoires with fewer than 30,000 or more than 120,000 public chains, plus five repertoires with anomalous nucleotide sharing, were excluded from co-occurrence clustering. TCRdb limited this immuneACCESS table to in-frame rearrangements with V and J called. A share of clones is missing; checked studies link under half to unresolved V genes, and the rest is unexplained. Clonal size and the V and J genes are those of that table, whereas D and trimming came from the DNA. The sample's table covers 65,000 to 90,000 clones. In total, the top ten clones hold 2.5% to 3% of the sample.

This receptor was identified in a man in his forties in good health and CMV-seronegative. Sequenced input: PBMCs.

The CDR3 protein: CASSLWALEKETQYF. The DNA reads as follows: TGTGCCAGCAGCTTGTGGGCTCTTGAAAAAGAGACCCAGTACTTC. Rearrangement joined TRBV5-6 to TRBJ2-5, with no reliable assignment of the D segment. V is clipped by 1 base and J by 3 bases, and the sequence between their germline boundaries is 13 bases long. Reading the germline V gene gives CDR1 SGHDT and CDR2 YYEEEE. Counted from cysteine to phenylalanine, this CDR3 has 15 amino acids. Only the CDR3 region is kept as DNA, spanning 45 bases read in frame from base 1. Joined to the reference TRBV5-6 and TRBJ2-5 proteins, this CDR3 gives the full variable domain: DAGVTQSPTHLIKTRGQQVTLRCSPKSGHDTVSWYQQALGQGPQFIFQYYEEEERQRGNFPDRFSGHQFPNYSSELNVNALLLGDSALYLCASSLWALEKETQYFGPGTRLLVL.